This T cell receptor (beta chain) was obtained from a study of T cell clusters in autoimmune cytopenias. Turning to the study itself: Healthy donor controls had a mean age of roughly 51 years and median age of around 59 years.

This clonotype is labeled medium-sized (0.01 to 0.1%) based on frequency. TRB amplification used approximately 250 ng of peripheral blood genomic DNA. This CDR3 region has 15 residues. In germline, CDR1 is SGHNT, CDR2 YYREEE (reference sequence). Multiplex touch-down PCR amplified TRB using TRB-A and TRB-B pools in one tube. Reprocessing the multiplex PCR reads, TCRdb reports a single entry for every CDR3 protein and omits DNA. The sample includes around 11,000 distinct CDR3 sequences. The data also belong to a second study, concerning T cell repertoires in aging, cancer and after chemotherapy. That study adds: Compared with age-matched healthy donors, untreated hematological or solid cancer patients showed higher blood TCR clonality.

This TCR came from a human donor in good health. The sequencing sample was made of peripheral blood. The gene calls are TRBV5-4 and TRBJ2-5; TCRdb returns TRBD1, unconfirmable since there is no DNA. CDR3 loop: CASSWTGQGIVTQYF. Looking up the rest from reference TRBV5-4 and TRBJ2-5 gives the full variable domain: ETGVTQSPTHLIKTRGQQVTLRCSSQSGHNTVSWYQQALGQGPQFIFQYYREEENGRGNFPPRFSGLQFPNYSSELNVNALELDDSALYLCASSWTGQGIVTQYFGPGTRLLVL.